The sequence of this T cell receptor beta chain was determined in a study of T cell repertoires in aging, cancer and after chemotherapy. Study background: Glioblastoma patients receiving temozolomide-based therapy gave paired samples before and after chemotherapy. The full dataset contained roughly 8.8 million TCR reads.

Rearranged V-D-J TRB sequences were amplified with a mixed TRB-A/B primer pool. In TCRdb, the multiplex PCR reads were re-called with MiXCR into one record per CDR3 protein. The table has thousands of distinct CDR3 sequences, under 70% seen once. As concerns this clonotype: The antigen is not known. One end of the junction is discordant with germline, which a read error may explain.

The template was genomic DNA from peripheral blood, not RNA. This CDR3 comprises 15 residues. CDR1 MNHNS and CDR2 SASEGT come from the germline V gene. Study-level findings and limits: Loss of evenness, beyond lost richness, contributed to age-related TCR diversity decline in cancer patients.

This receptor was obtained from a human donor with a solid tumor. Sequenced: blood. The V gene is TRBV6-1, the J gene TRBJ1-2, with TRBD1 identical over 8 bases. CDR3 sequence (DNA): TGCGCCAGCTCGGGACAGGATGGCCTCATGGGAGGCTACACCTTC. It yields the protein CASSGQDGLMGGYTF.